This T cell receptor (beta chain) emerged from a study of cytomegalovirus exposure and HLA in healthy donors. The study's findings and limits: Excluded: some indistinguishable V segments such as TRBV6-2 and TRBV6-3.

On this clone itself: Its specificity is unknown.

The PCR ran on 60 Vbeta and 13 Jbeta primers. Method: immunoSEQ multiplex PCR; TCRdb's copy keeps in-frame clones and lacks some. Of 75,000 to 95,000 clones in the sample, 80% to 90% were seen once. Germline loops: CDR1 MGHDK, CDR2 SYGVNS. The CDR3 contains 15 residues. Losses at the gene ends were 0 bases for V and 6 bases for J; bases not matched to a gene: 4. The source is a man between 18 and 35 years old in good health and CMV-seronegative. Sequencing was carried out using PBMCs. This chain links TRBV25-1 with TRBJ1-2; 10 bases match TRBD1. CDR3 sequence (DNA): TGTGCCAGCAGTGAATACGACAGGGGGCCTGATGGCTACACCTTC. Translated, it gives CASSEYDRGPDGYTF.